A single sample is the source of the 3 T cell receptor beta chains below, sequenced in a study of T cell responses to AZD1222 COVID-19 vaccine. Using immunoSEQ multiplex PCR, the repertoire was profiled, and TCRdb retains in-frame clones only, with some absent. The table has about 180,000 clones, about 91% seen once. The material sequenced was peripheral blood, taken on day 0 of AZD1222 vaccination. These receptors were collected from an adult in good health.

V gene TRBV5-6 combines with J gene TRBJ2-5; TRBD2 aligns across 8 bases. The CDR3 spans 18 residues. V gave up 4 bases and J gave up 7 bases; unmatched junction bases: 21. CDR1 and CDR2 (germline): SGHDT, YYEEEE. CDR3 coding DNA: TGTGCCAGCAGCAAGCCGACAGCGGGGGACCTGTCGAGCGTGACCCAGTACTTC. It is translated as CASSKPTAGDLSSVTQYF.

The CDR3 DNA is TGTGCCAGCAGCAAAGAGGCAGAGTCGCAGAACTATGGCTACACCTTC. This encodes CASSKEAESQNYGYTF. The chain recombines TRBV21-1 with TRBJ1-2. TRBV21-1 is a pseudogene segment. The CDR3 extends over 16 amino acids.

J is TRBJ1-1 and V is TRBV5-1, with 7 bases aligning to TRBD1. After removal of 2 bases from V and 8 bases from J, the junction contained 0 bases not matched to a gene. The CDR3 has 11 amino acids. Germline V gives CDR1 SGHRS, CDR2 YFSETQ. CDR3 coding DNA: TGCGCCAGCAGCTTACAGGGGGAAGCTTTCTTT. It codes for CASSLQGEAFF.